This TCR beta chain was sequenced in a study of regulatory T cells in long-lasting Graves disease. About the research overall: Prior antithyroid drug treatment in newly diagnosed Graves' patients lasted under 3 months. Whole-study findings and limits: Persistent disease was associated with favored TRBV28 usage and with favored use of TRBJ1-2 and TRBJ2-5. Patients whose Graves' disease persisted exhibited lower TCR diversity than those newly diagnosed.

To note about this clonotype: Its antigen is as yet unknown.

The time point: newly diagnosed GD, antithyroid drugs for less than 3 months. PBMCs were the source of the RNA used for TCR sequencing. Trimming cost V 3 bases and J 2 bases, with 10 bases left between them. Germline lookup yields CDR1 SEHNR and CDR2 FQNEAQ (reference sequence). CDR3 length: 14 amino acids. Construction of the TCR beta libraries employed iRepertoire HTBI primers in conjunction with Arm-PCR of CDR3 regions. MiXCR, run by TCRdb on the multiplex PCR reads, gives a single entry per CDR3 protein. Altogether roughly 400,000 distinct CDR3 sequences are present, roughly 17% being singletons, with the ten largest covering around 23%. These sequences were also reported in another study, on T cells in Graves' hyperthyroidism and ophthalmopathy.

The sequence was collected from a woman under 30 with Graves disease. V gene TRBV7-9 combines with J gene TRBJ2-5, with D possibly matching TRBD2 (6 bases). The starting material was peripheral blood mononuclear cells (PBMCs), obtained at new diagnosis, from a patient treated with antithyroid drugs. CDR3 nucleotides: TGTGCCAGCAGCTTCGGGACTGATCAAGAGACCCAGTACTTC. It encodes CASSFGTDQETQYF. Combining the CDR3 with reference TRBV7-9 and TRBJ2-5 gives the whole variable domain DTGVSQNPRHKITKRGQNVTFRCDPISEHNRLYWYRQTLGQGPEFLTYFQNEAQLEKSRLLSDRFSAERPKGSFSTLEIQRTEQGDSAMYLCASSFGTDQETQYFGPGTRLLVL.